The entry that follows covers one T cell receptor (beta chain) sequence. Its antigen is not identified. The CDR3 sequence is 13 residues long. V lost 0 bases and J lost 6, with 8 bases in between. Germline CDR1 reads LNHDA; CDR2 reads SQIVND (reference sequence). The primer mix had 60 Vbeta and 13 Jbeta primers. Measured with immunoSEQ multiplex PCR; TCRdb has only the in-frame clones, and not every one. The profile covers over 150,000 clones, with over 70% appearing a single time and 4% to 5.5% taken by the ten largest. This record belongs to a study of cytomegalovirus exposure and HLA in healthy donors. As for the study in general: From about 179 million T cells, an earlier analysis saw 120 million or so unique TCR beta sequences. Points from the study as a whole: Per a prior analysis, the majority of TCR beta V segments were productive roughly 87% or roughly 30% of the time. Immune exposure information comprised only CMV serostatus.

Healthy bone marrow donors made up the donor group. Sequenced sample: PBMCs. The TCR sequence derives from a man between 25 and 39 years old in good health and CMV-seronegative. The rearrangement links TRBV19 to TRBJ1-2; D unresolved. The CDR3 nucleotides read TGTGCCAGTAGTATAGATTTCGGAGATGGCTACACCTTC. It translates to CASSIDFGDGYTF.